This TCR beta chain emerged from a study of OX40 agonist ivuxolimab in advanced cancers. About the study: As their treatment, patients were administered ivuxolimab, an agonistic anti-OX40 (CD134) antibody. Three patients showed partial responses: one hepatocellular carcinoma and two cutaneous melanoma cases.

Study conclusions and caveats: By week 6 at 0.1 to 3.0 mg/kg, blood CD4+ and CD8+ T cells had expanded clonally. Several nonresponders also turned out to have low normalized T-cell clonal expansion.

About this clone itself: The antigen is undetermined.

Some clones are missing from TCRdb's copy, which holds only in-frame ones; the method was immunoSEQ multiplex PCR. The table records some 77,000 clones, roughly 87% of them present only once. V was shortened by 6 bases and J by 0 bases, with 15 bases between the two germline ends. The CDR3 contains 16 residues. The germline V gene has CDR1 KGHSH and CDR2 LQKENI. The rearrangement links TRBV18 to TRBJ2-4; D may be TRBD1 (6 bases). The sample here was CD4+ or CD8+ T cells sorted from blood, taken in a trial of the OX40 agonist ivuxolimab. This TCR came from an adult with an advanced solid tumor such as melanoma, head and neck, liver or kidney cancer. The CDR3 region has the DNA TGTGCCAGCTCGGGGGACGGGGACATAGCCAAAAACATTCAGTACTTC. As protein: CASSGDGDIAKNIQYF.